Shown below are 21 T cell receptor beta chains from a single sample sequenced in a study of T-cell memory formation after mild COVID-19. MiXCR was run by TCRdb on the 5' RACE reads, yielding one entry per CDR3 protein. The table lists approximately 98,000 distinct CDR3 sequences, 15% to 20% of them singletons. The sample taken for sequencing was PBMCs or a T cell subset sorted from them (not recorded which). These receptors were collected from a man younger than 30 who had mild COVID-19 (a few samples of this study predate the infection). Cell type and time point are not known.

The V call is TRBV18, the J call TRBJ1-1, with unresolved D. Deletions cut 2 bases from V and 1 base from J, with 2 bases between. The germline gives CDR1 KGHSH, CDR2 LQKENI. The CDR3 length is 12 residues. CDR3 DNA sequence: TGTGCCAGCTCACCAGAGAACACTGAAGCTTTCTTT. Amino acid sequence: CASSPENTEAFF.

CDR3 loop: CASVRPSGANVLTF. DNA of the CDR3: TGTGCCAGCGTCAGACCCTCTGGGGCCAACGTCCTGACTTTC. The J gene is TRBJ2-6, the V gene TRBV12-3 or TRBV12-4; D not certain. Trimming shortened V by 8 bases and J by 0 bases, and 8 bases separated the two germline ends. This CDR3 spans 14 amino acids.

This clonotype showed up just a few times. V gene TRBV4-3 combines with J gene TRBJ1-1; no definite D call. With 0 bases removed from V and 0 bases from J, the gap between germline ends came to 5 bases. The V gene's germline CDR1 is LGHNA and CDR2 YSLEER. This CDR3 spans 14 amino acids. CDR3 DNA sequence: TGCGCCAGCAGCCAAGAGCATATGAACACTGAAGCTTTCTTT. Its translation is CASSQEHMNTEAFF.

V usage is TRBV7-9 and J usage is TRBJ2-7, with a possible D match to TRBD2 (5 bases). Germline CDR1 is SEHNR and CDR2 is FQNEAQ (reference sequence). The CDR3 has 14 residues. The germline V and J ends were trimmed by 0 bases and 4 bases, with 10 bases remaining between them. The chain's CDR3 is CASSLAGRGYEQYV. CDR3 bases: TGTGCCAGCAGCTTAGCAGGGAGAGGGTACGAGCAGTACGTC.

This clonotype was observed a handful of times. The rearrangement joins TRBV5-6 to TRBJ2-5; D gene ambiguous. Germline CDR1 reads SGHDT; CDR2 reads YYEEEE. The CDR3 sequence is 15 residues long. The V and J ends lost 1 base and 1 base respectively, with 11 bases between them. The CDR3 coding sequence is TGTGCCAGCAGCTTGCTCTCCAGGATCCAAGAGACCCAGTACTTC. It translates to CASSLLSRIQETQYF.

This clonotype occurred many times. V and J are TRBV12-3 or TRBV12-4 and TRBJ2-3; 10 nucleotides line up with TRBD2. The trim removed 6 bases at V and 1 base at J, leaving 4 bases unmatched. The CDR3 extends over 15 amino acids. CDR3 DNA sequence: TGTGCCAGCAGGATAGCGGGGGGCGGCACAGATACGCAGTATTTT. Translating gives CASRIAGGGTDTQYF.

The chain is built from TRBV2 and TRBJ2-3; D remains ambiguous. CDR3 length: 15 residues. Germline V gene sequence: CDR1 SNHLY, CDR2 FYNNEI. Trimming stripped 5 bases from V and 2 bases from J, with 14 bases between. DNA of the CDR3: TGTGCCAGCAGTAGGTGGGCGGAGTACACAGATACGCAGTATTTT. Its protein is CASSRWAEYTDTQYF.

The DNA of the CDR3 is TGTGCCAGCAGAGCCCAAGGGGGTGGTACGCAGTATTTT. Amino acid sequence: CASRAQGGGTQYF. The chain employs TRBV12-3 or TRBV12-4 and TRBJ2-3, with a tentative D call TRBD1 (6 bases). Trimming shortened V by 6 bases and J by 8 bases, and 15 bases separated the two germline ends. CDR3 length: 13 residues.

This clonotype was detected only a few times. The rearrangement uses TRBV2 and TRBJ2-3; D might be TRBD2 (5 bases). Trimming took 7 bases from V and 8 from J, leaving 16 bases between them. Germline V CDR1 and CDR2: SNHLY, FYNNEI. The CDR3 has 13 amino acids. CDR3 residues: CASNAGPQFTQYF. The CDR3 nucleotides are TGTGCCAGCAATGCGGGTCCCCAGTTTACGCAGTATTTT. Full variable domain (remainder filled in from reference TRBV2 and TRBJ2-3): EPEVTQTPSHQVTQMGQEVILRCVPISNHLYFYWYRQILGQKVEFLVSFYNNEISEKSEIFDDQFSVERPDGSNFTLKIRSTKLEDSAMYFCASNAGPQFTQYFGPGTRLTVL.

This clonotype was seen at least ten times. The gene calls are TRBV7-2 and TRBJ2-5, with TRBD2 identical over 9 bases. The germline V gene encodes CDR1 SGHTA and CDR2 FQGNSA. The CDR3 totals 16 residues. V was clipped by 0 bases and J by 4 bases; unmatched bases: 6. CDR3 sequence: CASSLAISGGTETQYF. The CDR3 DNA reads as TGTGCCAGCAGCTTAGCGATTAGCGGGGGTACAGAGACCCAGTACTTC.

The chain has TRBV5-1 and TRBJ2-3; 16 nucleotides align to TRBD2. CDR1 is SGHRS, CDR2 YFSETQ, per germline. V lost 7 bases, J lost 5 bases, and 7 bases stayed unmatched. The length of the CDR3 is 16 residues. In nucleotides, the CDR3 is TGCGCCAGCGCGGGACTAGCGGGGGGGCCGGGAGATACGCAGTATTTT. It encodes CASAGLAGGPGDTQYF.

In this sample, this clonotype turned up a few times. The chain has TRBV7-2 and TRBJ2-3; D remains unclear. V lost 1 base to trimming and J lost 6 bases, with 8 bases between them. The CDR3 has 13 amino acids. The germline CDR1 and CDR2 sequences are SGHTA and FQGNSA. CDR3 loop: CASSLGPGDTQYF. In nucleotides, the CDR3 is TGTGCCAGCAGCTTAGGGCCCGGGGATACGCAGTATTTT.

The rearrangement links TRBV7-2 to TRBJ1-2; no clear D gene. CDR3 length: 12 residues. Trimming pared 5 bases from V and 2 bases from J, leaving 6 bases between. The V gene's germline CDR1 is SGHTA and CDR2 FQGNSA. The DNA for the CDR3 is TGTGCCAGCAGCGCCGACAACTATGGCTACACCTTC. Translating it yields CASSADNYGYTF.

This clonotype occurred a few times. CDR3 nucleotide sequence: TGTGCCAGCAGTCCAAGGTGGGAGGACACCATATATTTT. It codes for CASSPRWEDTIYF. V is TRBV3-1 and J is TRBJ1-3, with no clear D. V gave up 6 bases and J gave up 8 bases, with 14 bases separating them. The CDR3 runs to 13 residues. Germline V lookup: CDR1 LGHDT, CDR2 YNNKEL (reference sequence).

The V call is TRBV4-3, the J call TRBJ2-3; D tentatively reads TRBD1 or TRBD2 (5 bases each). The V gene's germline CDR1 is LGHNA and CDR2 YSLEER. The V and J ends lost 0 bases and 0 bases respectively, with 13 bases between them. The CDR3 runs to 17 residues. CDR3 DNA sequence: TGCGCCAGCAGCCAAGATTACCGGGGCCCTAGCACAGATACGCAGTATTTT. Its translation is CASSQDYRGPSTDTQYF.

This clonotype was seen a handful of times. The CDR3 loop is CASSPQGINYEQYF. The CDR3 DNA reads as TGTGCCAGCTCTCCCCAGGGTATAAACTACGAGCAGTACTTC. The chain recombines TRBV18 with TRBJ2-7; possibly TRBD1 for D (5 bases). Between the trimmed V and J ends, which lost 6 bases and 3 bases, there was a span of 15 bases. Germline CDR1 is KGHSH and CDR2 is LQKENI. There are 14 residues in the CDR3.

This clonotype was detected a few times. CDR3 DNA sequence: TGTGCCAGCAGCTTACCTCTAGGAACAGGGACCCACGAGCAGTACGTC. It yields the protein CASSLPLGTGTHEQYV. The chain carries TRBV11-2 and TRBJ2-7; D perhaps matches TRBD1 (6 bases). The CDR3 covers 16 residues. With 2 bases removed from V and 5 bases from J, the gap between germline ends came to 19 bases. The germline V gene has CDR1 SGHAT and CDR2 FQNNGV.

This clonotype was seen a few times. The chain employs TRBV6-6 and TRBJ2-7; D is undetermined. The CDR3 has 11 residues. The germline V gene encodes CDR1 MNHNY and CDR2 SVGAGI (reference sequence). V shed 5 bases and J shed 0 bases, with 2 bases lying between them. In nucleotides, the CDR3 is TGTGCCAGCAGTCGCTCCTACGAGCAGTACTTC. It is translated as CASSRSYEQYF.

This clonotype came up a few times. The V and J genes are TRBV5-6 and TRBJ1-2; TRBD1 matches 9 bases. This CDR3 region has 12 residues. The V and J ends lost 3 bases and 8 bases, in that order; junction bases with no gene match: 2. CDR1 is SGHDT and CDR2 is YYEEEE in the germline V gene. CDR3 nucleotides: TGTGCCAGCAGCTACAGGGGGCGCGGCTACACCTTC. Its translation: CASSYRGRGYTF.

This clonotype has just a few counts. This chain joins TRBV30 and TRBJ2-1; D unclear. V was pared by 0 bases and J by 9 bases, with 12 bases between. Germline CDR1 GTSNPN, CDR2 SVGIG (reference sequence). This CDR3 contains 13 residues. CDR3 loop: CAWSVVMSGEQFF. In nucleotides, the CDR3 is TGTGCCTGGAGTGTAGTTATGAGTGGTGAGCAGTTCTTC.

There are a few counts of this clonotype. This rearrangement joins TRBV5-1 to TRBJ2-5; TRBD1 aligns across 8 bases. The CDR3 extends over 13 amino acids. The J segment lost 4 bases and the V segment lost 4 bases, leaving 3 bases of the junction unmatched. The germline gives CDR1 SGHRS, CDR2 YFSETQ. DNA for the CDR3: TGCGCCAGCAGCCCCGACAGGGGAGAGACCCAGTACTTC. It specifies CASSPDRGETQYF.